This T cell receptor beta chain originates from a study of graft-versus-host responses after intestinal transplantation. TCRdb keeps only in-frame clones here, not all; method: immunoSEQ multiplex PCR. The sample includes approximately 82,000 clones, 90% to 95% of them seen just once. Worth noting for this clone: Its matching antigen is unknown.

The V end was cut by 2 bases, the J end by 1 base, with 11 bases between. The CDR3 extends over 15 amino acids. Germline V CDR1 and CDR2: MGHRA, YSYEKL. This chain connects TRBV4-1 to TRBJ1-1, with unresolved D. This specimen consisted of unstimulated CD8+ T cells sorted from spleen or lymph node cells, obtained before transplant. This clonotype originated in a human donor who was the organ donor for an intestinal transplant. CDR3 in DNA: TGCGCCAGCAGCCAAAAATTGGGGAGGAACACTGAAGCTTTCTTT. Translating gives CASSQKLGRNTEAFF.